This entry lists 14 T cell receptor beta chains sequenced from one sample in a study of identical twins. TCRdb analysed the 5' RACE reads with MiXCR anew, one entry per CDR3 protein. Here the sample spans under 500,000 distinct CDR3 sequences, more than 13% being singletons. The same data also went into a second study, on yellow fever vaccine responses in identical twins.

Sequencing was carried out using CD4+ T cells sorted from blood. These receptors came from a woman aged 18 to 35 in good health.

The sample holds many counts of this clonotype. The chain combines TRBV5-6 with TRBJ2-3; 7 bases fit TRBD2. V lost 5 bases, J lost 2 bases, and 5 bases stayed unmatched. Germline values: CDR1 SGHDT, CDR2 YYEEEE. The CDR3 spans 14 residues. CDR3 loop: CASSSAGPTDTQYF. The CDR3 region has the DNA TGTGCCAGCAGTTCAGCGGGACCCACAGATACGCAGTATTTT.

Only a few counts were recorded for this clonotype. This chain links TRBV7-2 with TRBJ2-7; the D is unclear. The V and J ends lost 1 base and 2 bases respectively, with 18 bases between them. The CDR3 runs to 17 residues. Looked up from germline, CDR1 is SGHTA and CDR2 is FQGNSA. For the CDR3, the DNA is TGTGCCAGCAGCTTAGGGTTCCCCTTGGTCCTGACCTACGAGCAGTACTTC. This gives the protein CASSLGFPLVLTYEQYF.

This clonotype appeared a few times. The rearrangement joins TRBV10-3 to TRBJ2-5; 7 positions agree with TRBD2. The germline V gene encodes CDR1 ENHRY and CDR2 SYGVKD. V shed 10 bases and J 5 bases; nucleotides not matched to a gene: 16. The CDR3 is 15 residues long. This CDR3 is CATSGWEGRGETQYF. CDR3 bases: TGTGCCACGTCTGGTTGGGAGGGGAGAGGGGAGACCCAGTACTTC.

The CDR3 region has the DNA TGCGCCAGCAGCTTTCGGACAGGAGAGAACACCGGGGAGCTGTTTTTT. Residues: CASSFRTGENTGELFF. V and J are TRBV5-1 and TRBJ2-2, with 7 nucleotides matching TRBD1. The CDR3 length is 16 residues. CDR1 is SGHRS and CDR2 is YFSETQ in the germline V gene. The J segment lost 1 base and the V segment lost 2 bases, leaving 5 bases of the junction unmatched.

The rearrangement links TRBV27 to TRBJ2-7, with 7 bases fitting TRBD2. Looked up from germline, CDR1 is MNHEY and CDR2 is SMNVEV (reference sequence). The V gene end was trimmed by 6 bases and the J gene end by 6 bases; junction bases not matched to a gene: 14. This CDR3 region has 15 residues. The CDR3: CASRVIAGTTSEQYF. The DNA for the CDR3 is TGTGCCAGCAGAGTCATAGCGGGTACTACGTCCGAGCAGTACTTC.

This CDR3 is CASSQGASGVAYNEQFF. CDR3 DNA sequence: TGCGCCAGCAGCCAAGGGGCTAGCGGGGTTGCCTACAATGAGCAGTTCTTC. The gene calls are TRBV4-3 and TRBJ2-1, with TRBD2 matching 9 bases. Germline lookup yields CDR1 LGHNA and CDR2 YSLEER. The CDR3 is made up of 17 amino acids. The ends lost 1 base at V and 2 bases at J; junction bases unmatched: 6.

This clonotype occurred a few times. The chain joins TRBV20-1 to TRBJ2-7; no definite D call. CDR3 size: 11 residues. In germline, CDR1 is DFQATT, CDR2 SNEGSKA (reference sequence). Trimming removed 6 bases at V and 7 bases at J, with 13 bases between. In DNA form, the CDR3 reads TGCAGTGCCCCACGCCGAAGTGAGCAGTACTTC. Its protein product is CSAPRRSEQYF.

This rearrangement joins TRBV27 to TRBJ2-1; TRBD1 agrees at 9 bases. Germline lookup yields CDR1 MNHEY and CDR2 SMNVEV (reference sequence). The CDR3 is made up of 16 amino acids. With V trimmed by 7 bases and J by 4 bases, 11 bases remained unmatched. The CDR3, as DNA: TGTGCCAGCAAACGACAGGGGGAATATTCATACAATGAGCAGTTCTTC. Translated, it gives CASKRQGEYSYNEQFF.

V and J are TRBV12-3 or TRBV12-4 and TRBJ2-4, with D perhaps matching TRBD2 (6 bases). V dropped 6 bases and J dropped 7 bases, with 16 bases sitting between them. This CDR3 has 14 amino acids. In nucleotides, the CDR3 is TGTGCCAGCAGCACAAACCGGGGGTTGAACATTCAGTACTTC. This sequence encodes CASSTNRGLNIQYF.

In this sample, this clonotype turned up a few times. The V and J genes are TRBV15 and TRBJ2-3, with 7 positions matching TRBD1. Germline assignment: CDR1 LNHNV and CDR2 YYDKDF (reference sequence). V dropped 4 bases and J dropped 8; count of bases not matched to a gene: 6. The CDR3 runs to 13 residues. The chain's CDR3 is CATSTPAGGTQYF. The DNA for the CDR3 is TGTGCCACCAGCACCCCGGCAGGGGGTACGCAGTATTTT.

This clonotype appeared many times. V usage is TRBV7-6 and J usage is TRBJ2-7, with 7 bases matching TRBD2. Losses at the gene ends were 1 base for V and 6 bases for J; bases not matched to a gene: 6. CDR1 SGHVS and CDR2 FNYEAQ come from the germline V gene. The CDR3 consists of 14 residues. This CDR3 is CASSLEHGGGEQYF. CDR3 DNA sequence: TGTGCCAGCAGCTTAGAGCATGGGGGGGGCGAGCAGTACTTC.

The chain links TRBV25-1 to TRBJ1-1; D unresolved. Germline CDR1 and CDR2: MGHDK and SYGVNS. The CDR3 has 14 residues. Trimming left V 4 bases short and J 1 base short, with 10 bases between. The CDR3, as DNA: TGTGCCAGCAGTGCCGCGAGTACGAACACTGAAGCTTTCTTT. It encodes CASSAASTNTEAFF. The full variable domain, with the rest looked up from reference TRBV25-1 and TRBJ1-1, is EADIYQTPRYLVIGTGKKITLECSQTMGHDKMYWYQQDPGMELHLIHYSYGVNSTEKGDLSSESTVSRIRTEHFPLTLESARPSHTSQYLCASSAASTNTEAFFGQGTRLTVV.

Only a few counts were recorded for this clonotype. This chain joins TRBV7-8 and TRBJ2-7; 8 bases align to TRBD2. CDR3 length equals 15 residues. The J segment lost 3 bases and the V segment lost 3 bases, leaving 7 bases of the junction unmatched. The V gene's germline CDR1 is SGHVS and CDR2 FQNEAQ. The CDR3 reads CASSFERESVYEQYF. The CDR3 DNA reads TGTGCCAGCAGCTTTGAGCGGGAGTCGGTCTACGAGCAGTACTTC.

This clonotype has only a few counts. The V call is TRBV20-1, the J call TRBJ2-5, with D maybe TRBD1 (6 bases). The V gene's germline CDR1 is DFQATT and CDR2 SNEGSKA (reference sequence). V shed 0 bases and J shed 2 bases, with 13 bases lying between them. The CDR3 extends over 15 amino acids. The chain's CDR3 is CSARDRTGRQETQYF. CDR3 DNA sequence: TGCAGTGCTAGAGATAGAACAGGGCGTCAAGAGACCCAGTACTTC.